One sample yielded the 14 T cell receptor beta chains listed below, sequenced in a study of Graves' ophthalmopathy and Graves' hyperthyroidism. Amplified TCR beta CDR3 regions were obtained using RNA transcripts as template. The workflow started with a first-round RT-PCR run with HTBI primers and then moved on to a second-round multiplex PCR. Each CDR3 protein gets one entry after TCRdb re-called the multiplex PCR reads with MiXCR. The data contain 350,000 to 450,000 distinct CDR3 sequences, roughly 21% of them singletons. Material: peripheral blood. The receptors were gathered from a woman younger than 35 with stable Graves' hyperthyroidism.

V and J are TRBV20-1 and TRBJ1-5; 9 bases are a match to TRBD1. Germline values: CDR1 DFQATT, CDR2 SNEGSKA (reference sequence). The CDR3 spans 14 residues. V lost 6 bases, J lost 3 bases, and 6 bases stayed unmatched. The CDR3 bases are TGCAGTGCATCTACAGGGGGCCCCAATCAGCCCCAGCATTTT. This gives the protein CSASTGGPNQPQHF.

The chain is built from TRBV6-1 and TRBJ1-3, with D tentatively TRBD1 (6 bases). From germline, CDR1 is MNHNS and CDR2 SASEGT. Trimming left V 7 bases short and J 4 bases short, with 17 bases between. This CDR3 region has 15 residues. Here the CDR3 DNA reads TGTGCCAGCACCCCCGGGACAAGCAGAGGAAACACCATATATTTT. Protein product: CASTPGTSRGNTIYF.

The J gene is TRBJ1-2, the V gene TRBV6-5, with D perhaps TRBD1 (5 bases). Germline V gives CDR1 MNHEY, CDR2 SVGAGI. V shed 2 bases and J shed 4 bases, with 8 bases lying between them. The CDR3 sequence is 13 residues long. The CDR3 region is CASSYGQAYGYTF. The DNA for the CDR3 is TGTGCCAGCAGTTACGGACAAGCCTATGGCTACACCTTC.

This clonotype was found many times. The CDR3 sequence is CSVGSGSLTDTQYF. In nucleotides, the CDR3 is TGCAGTGTGGGAAGCGGGAGTCTAACAGATACGCAGTATTTT. The chain carries TRBV20-1 and TRBJ2-3; 8 nucleotides match TRBD2. The CDR3 has 14 amino acids. The germline V gene has CDR1 DFQATT and CDR2 SNEGSKA (reference sequence). With 7 bases clipped from V and 3 bases from J, the junction kept 9 bases outside the gene matches.

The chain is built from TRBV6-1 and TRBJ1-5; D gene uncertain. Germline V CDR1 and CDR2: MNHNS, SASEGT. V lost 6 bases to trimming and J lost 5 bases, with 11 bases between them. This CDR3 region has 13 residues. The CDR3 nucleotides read TGTGCCAGCAGAATGACGACCGATCAGCCCCAGCATTTT. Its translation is CASRMTTDQPQHF.

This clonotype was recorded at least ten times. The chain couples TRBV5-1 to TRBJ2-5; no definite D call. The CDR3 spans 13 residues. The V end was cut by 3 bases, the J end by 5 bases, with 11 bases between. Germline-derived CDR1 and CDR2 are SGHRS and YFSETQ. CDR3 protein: CASSSETRETQYF. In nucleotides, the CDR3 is TGCGCCAGCAGCTCGGAGACGCGGGAGACCCAGTACTTC. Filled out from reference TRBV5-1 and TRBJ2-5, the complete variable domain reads KAGVTQTPRYLIKTRGQQVTLSCSPISGHRSVSWYQQTPGQGLQFLFEYFSETQRNKGNFPGRFSGRQFSNSRSEMNVSTLELGDSALYLCASSSETRETQYFGPGTRLLVL.

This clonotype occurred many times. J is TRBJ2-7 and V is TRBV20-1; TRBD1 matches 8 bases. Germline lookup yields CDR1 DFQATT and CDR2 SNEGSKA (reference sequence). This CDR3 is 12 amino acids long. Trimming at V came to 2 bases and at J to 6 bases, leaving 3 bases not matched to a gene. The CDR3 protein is CSARQGAGEQYF. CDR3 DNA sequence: TGCAGTGCTAGACAGGGGGCTGGCGAGCAGTACTTC.

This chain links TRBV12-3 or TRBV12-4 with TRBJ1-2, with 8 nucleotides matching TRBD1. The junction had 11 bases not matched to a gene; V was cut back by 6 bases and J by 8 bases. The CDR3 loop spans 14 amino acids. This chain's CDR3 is CASRPQDRVGGYTF. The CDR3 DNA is TGTGCCAGCAGGCCCCAGGACAGGGTCGGGGGCTACACCTTC.

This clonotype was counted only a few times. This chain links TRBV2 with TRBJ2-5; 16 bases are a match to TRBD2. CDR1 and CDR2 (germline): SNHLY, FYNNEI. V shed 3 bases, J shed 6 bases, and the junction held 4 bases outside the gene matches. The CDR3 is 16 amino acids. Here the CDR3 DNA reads TGTGCCAGCAGTGAGGGACTAGCGGGGGGGCGGAAGACCCAGTACTTC. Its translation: CASSEGLAGGRKTQYF.

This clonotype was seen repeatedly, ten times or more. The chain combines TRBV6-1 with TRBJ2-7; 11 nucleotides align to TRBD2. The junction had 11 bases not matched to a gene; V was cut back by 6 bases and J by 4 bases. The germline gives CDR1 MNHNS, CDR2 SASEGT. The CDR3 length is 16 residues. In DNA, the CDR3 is TGTGCCAGCAGCCAACTAGCGGGAGCGGCTCCGTACGAGCAGTACTTC. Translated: CASSQLAGAAPYEQYF.

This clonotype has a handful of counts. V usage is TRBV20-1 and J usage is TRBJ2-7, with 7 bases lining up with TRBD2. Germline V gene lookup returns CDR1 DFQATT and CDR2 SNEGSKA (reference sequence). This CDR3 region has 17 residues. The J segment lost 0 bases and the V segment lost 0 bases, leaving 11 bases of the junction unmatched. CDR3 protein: CSARDHGLAAASYEQYF. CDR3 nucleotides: TGCAGTGCTAGAGATCATGGTCTAGCGGCCGCCTCCTACGAGCAGTACTTC.

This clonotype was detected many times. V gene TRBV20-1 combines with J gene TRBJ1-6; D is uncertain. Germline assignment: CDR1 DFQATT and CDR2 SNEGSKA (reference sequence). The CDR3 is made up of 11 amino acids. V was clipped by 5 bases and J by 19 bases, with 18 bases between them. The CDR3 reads CSAPRGSARHF. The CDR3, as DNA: TGCAGTGCTCCTCGTGGCTCAGCCAGACACTTT.

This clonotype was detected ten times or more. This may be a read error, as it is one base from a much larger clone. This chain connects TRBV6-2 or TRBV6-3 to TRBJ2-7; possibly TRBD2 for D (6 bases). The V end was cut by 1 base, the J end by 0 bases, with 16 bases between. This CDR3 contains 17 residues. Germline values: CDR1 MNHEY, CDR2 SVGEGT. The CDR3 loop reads CASSYLPGSGSSYEQYF. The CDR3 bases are TGTGCCAGCAGTTACTTACCTGGTAGCGGTAGCTCCTACGAGCAGTACTTC.

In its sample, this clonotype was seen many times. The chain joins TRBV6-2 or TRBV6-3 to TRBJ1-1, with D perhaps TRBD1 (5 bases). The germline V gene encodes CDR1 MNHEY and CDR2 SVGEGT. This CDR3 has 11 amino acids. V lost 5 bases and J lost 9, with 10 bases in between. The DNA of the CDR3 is TGTGCCAGCAGTCAGGGACGGCAAGCTTTCTTT. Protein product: CASSQGRQAFF.